These 19 T cell receptor beta chains share one sample of origin, sequenced in a study of CD8 T cells in Susac syndrome (dated by TCRdb to the late 2010s). The library was made by the immunoSEQ multiplex PCR assay. RNA was extracted with the RNeasy kit and roughly 0.5 to 1 ug was reverse transcribed using random hexamers. TCRdb took the public reads, trimmed them with fastp at Q25, ran MiXCR for clone calling and kept in-frame beta chains. Entries that share a CDR3 protein sequence are merged under the most common genes and DNA. Present in this sample are under 200,000 distinct CDR3 sequences, about 91% of which were seen just once. The leading ten clones occupy 0.065% to 0.085% of the sample. Input material: CD4+ T cells from PBMCs. The source is a human donor in good health.

The chain uses TRBV6-2 or TRBV6-3 and TRBJ2-1, with 12 bases aligning to TRBD2. The CDR3 sequence is 16 residues long. The V segment lost 5 bases and the J segment 10 bases; nucleotides outside the gene matches: 12. Germline CDR1 and CDR2: MNHEY and SVGEGT. CDR3 loop: CASSNRLAGASGEQFF. The DNA of the CDR3 is TGTGCCAGCAGTAACCGACTAGCGGGGGCCTCCGGGGAGCAGTTCTTC.

The V gene is TRBV5-1, the J gene TRBJ1-2, with unresolved D. The V end was cut by 2 bases, the J end by 6 bases, with 11 bases between. Germline-derived CDR1 and CDR2 are SGHRS and YFSETQ. CDR3 length: 13 amino acids. CDR3 in DNA: TGCGCCAGCAGCTTAGGGCCCCAGAATGGCTACACCTTC. Translated: CASSLGPQNGYTF.

The rearrangement uses TRBV7-2 and TRBJ2-3, with D possibly matching TRBD1 (5 bases). Germline CDR1 SGHTA, CDR2 FQGNSA. Trimming shortened V by 3 bases and J by 2 bases, and 9 bases separated the two germline ends. The CDR3 covers 14 residues. The CDR3 region is CASSLGLYTDTQYF. DNA for the CDR3: TGTGCCAGCAGCTTGGGGCTTTACACAGATACGCAGTATTTT.

The chain couples TRBV19 to TRBJ1-1; the match to TRBD1 covers 8 bases. The CDR3 runs 14 residues. The germline V gene encodes CDR1 LNHDA and CDR2 SQIVND (reference sequence). V trimming: 6 bases; J trimming: 0 bases; junction bases outside the gene matches: 3. The CDR3 reads CASRRQGMNTEAFF. The CDR3 region has the DNA TGTGCCAGTAGGCGACAGGGGATGAACACTGAAGCTTTCTTT.

V usage is TRBV28 and J usage is TRBJ2-1, with D possibly being TRBD1 or TRBD2 (5 bases each). Trimming cost V 4 bases and J 9 bases, with 19 bases left between them. Germline assignment: CDR1 MDHEN and CDR2 SYDVKM. The CDR3 consists of 15 residues. CDR3 residues: CASSSRAGTWGEQFF. As DNA, the CDR3 is TGTGCCAGCAGTTCCCGCGCTGGGACGTGGGGTGAGCAGTTCTTC.

The rearrangement joins TRBV7-8 to TRBJ2-5; 7 bases map to TRBD1. V shed 4 bases, J shed 5 bases, and the junction held 13 bases outside the gene matches. Per germline, CDR1 SGHVS and CDR2 FQNEAQ. The CDR3 loop spans 16 amino acids. The CDR3 sequence is CASSSRRTGRSETQYF. In nucleotides, the CDR3 is TGTGCCAGCAGCTCCCGCCGGACAGGTAGAAGTGAGACCCAGTACTTC. Looking up the rest from reference TRBV7-8 and TRBJ2-5 gives the full variable domain: GAGVSQSPRYKVAKRGQDVALRCDPISGHVSLFWYQQALGQGPEFLTYFQNEAQLDKSGLPSDRFFAERPEGSVSTLKIQRTQQEDSAVYLCASSSRRTGRSETQYFGPGTRLLVL.

The V call is TRBV28, the J call TRBJ2-3; D unresolved. Germline-derived CDR1 and CDR2 are MDHEN and SYDVKM. V was trimmed by 10 bases and J by 6 bases, leaving 17 bases between them. The CDR3 is 13 amino acids. CDR3 amino acids: CATVAQRADTQYF. The CDR3 DNA reads as TGTGCCACCGTTGCCCAGCGAGCGGATACGCAGTATTTT.

The gene calls are TRBV20-1 and TRBJ2-2; D perhaps matches TRBD1 (6 bases). CDR3 size: 13 residues. V lost 3 bases to trimming and J lost 7 bases, with 12 bases between them. Germline CDR1 and CDR2: DFQATT and SNEGSKA (reference sequence). The CDR3 protein is CSARRQGHGELFF. The CDR3 DNA follows: TGCAGTGCTAGGCGGCAGGGGCACGGGGAGCTGTTTTTT.

The chain links TRBV12-3 or TRBV12-4 to TRBJ1-2; 9 positions agree with TRBD1. The ends lost 4 bases at V and 4 bases at J; junction bases unmatched: 7. The CDR3 has 15 residues. The CDR3 loop reads CASSSQGQGGYGYTF. The CDR3 DNA sequence: TGTGCCAGCAGTTCACAGGGACAGGGAGGCTATGGCTACACCTTC.

The chain links TRBV29-1 to TRBJ1-4; 9 positions match TRBD1. Per germline, CDR1 SQVTM and CDR2 ANQGSEA. The CDR3 sequence is 13 residues long. V dropped 5 bases and J dropped 4; count of bases not matched to a gene: 2. The CDR3 region is CSVTGQGNEKLFF. CDR3 sequence (DNA): TGCAGCGTTACGGGACAGGGTAATGAAAAACTGTTTTTT.

V is TRBV6-5 and J is TRBJ2-7; 9 bases map to TRBD1. The trim removed 7 bases at V and 3 bases at J, leaving 4 bases unmatched. Germline-derived CDR1 and CDR2 are MNHEY and SVGAGI. There are 13 residues in the CDR3. The CDR3, as DNA: TGTGCCAGCATCCCGACAGGGGGCTACGAGCAGTACTTC. Its translation: CASIPTGGYEQYF.

The chain links TRBV4-1 to TRBJ1-2; TRBD1 aligns across 7 bases. The CDR3 is 14 residues long. The V and J ends lost 1 base and 7 bases, in that order; junction bases with no gene match: 6. CDR1 MGHRA and CDR2 YSYEKL come from the germline V gene. The CDR3 DNA follows: TGCGCCAGCAGCCAAGGATTAGACAGGGTTGGCTACACCTTC. Translation gives CASSQGLDRVGYTF.

The gene calls are TRBV29-1 and TRBJ2-6; D is unresolved. The germline CDR1 and CDR2 sequences are SQVTM and ANQGSEA. Between the trimmed V and J ends, which lost 4 bases and 0 bases, there was a span of 4 bases. This CDR3 comprises 13 residues. The CDR3 sequence is CSVVHSGANVLTF. The CDR3 coding sequence is TGCAGCGTTGTGCACTCTGGGGCCAACGTCCTGACTTTC.

The chain joins TRBV30 to TRBJ2-7; D might be TRBD1 or TRBD2, each matching 7 bases. Trimming took off 3 bases at V and 5 bases at J, with 14 bases between the two ends. The CDR3 has 13 residues. Per germline, CDR1 GTSNPN and CDR2 SVGIG (reference sequence). CDR3 residues: CAWRQGGSDEQYF. In DNA form, the CDR3 reads TGTGCCTGGAGGCAGGGGGGGTCGGACGAGCAGTACTTC.

V usage is TRBV27 and J usage is TRBJ1-2; D gene unclear. This CDR3 has 13 residues. Trimming pared 5 bases from V and 1 base from J, leaving 8 bases between. Germline loops: CDR1 MNHEY, CDR2 SMNVEV (reference sequence). CDR3 residues: CASSATYNYGYTF. The CDR3 nucleotides are TGTGCCAGCAGTGCGACTTATAACTATGGCTACACCTTC.

This clonotype was seen just once. The J gene is TRBJ2-5, the V gene TRBV20-1, with 7 bases identical to TRBD2. J was trimmed by 8 bases and V by 4 bases; bases with no gene match: 19. The CDR3 is 16 amino acids. Germline CDR1 and CDR2: DFQATT and SNEGSKA (reference sequence). CDR3 nucleotides: TGCAGTGCTACTACTTCACGGGGGGACTTGCTTTCCACCCAGTACTTC. It yields the protein CSATTSRGDLLSTQYF.

The rearrangement uses TRBV9 and TRBJ2-1; TRBD2 agrees at 7 bases. This CDR3 spans 15 amino acids. Trimming cost V 4 bases and J 0 bases; bases outside gene matches: 4. Germline V lookup: CDR1 SGDLS, CDR2 YYNGEE. The CDR3 sequence: CASSRRLASYNEQFF. The CDR3 nucleotides are TGTGCCAGCAGCCGGAGACTAGCCTCCTACAATGAGCAGTTCTTC.

The chain combines TRBV20-1 with TRBJ2-5; D might be TRBD2 (5 bases). Trimming shortened V by 6 bases and J by 2 bases, and 19 bases separated the two germline ends. The germline V gene encodes CDR1 DFQATT and CDR2 SNEGSKA (reference sequence). The CDR3 contains 15 residues. The CDR3 protein is CSAPRGPSRQETQYF. CDR3 nucleotide sequence: TGCAGTGCCCCACGAGGCCCTAGCAGACAAGAGACCCAGTACTTC.

The rearrangement links TRBV7-8 to TRBJ1-2, with D hard to call. The CDR3 contains 13 residues. Germline CDR1 and CDR2: SGHVS and FQNEAQ. V gave up 1 base and J gave up 3 bases, with 6 bases separating them. The CDR3 nucleotides read TGTGCCAGCAGCTTAGGGTTCGACTATGGCTACACCTTC. Translating it yields CASSLGFDYGYTF.